These 12 T cell receptor beta chains came from one sample sequenced in a study of patients and donors after allogeneic stem cell transplantation. TCRdb fed the RT-PCR reads into MiXCR, producing one record per CDR3 protein. Among hundreds of thousands of distinct CDR3 sequences listed, about a sixth were seen once. Material: blood, either unsorted or a sorted T cell fraction (not recorded which). The receptors come from a human donor who was either an allogeneic HSCT recipient or a stem cell or donor lymphocyte infusion donor (not recorded which). It is not recorded whose cells these are; they may come from a transplant donor.

This clonotype appeared many times. The J gene is TRBJ2-7, the V gene TRBV29-1; D assignment may be TRBD1 or TRBD2 (5 bases each). V was trimmed by 7 bases and J by 8 bases, leaving 18 bases between them. Germline V lookup: CDR1 SQVTM, CDR2 ANQGSEA. The CDR3 runs to 12 residues. CDR3 loop: CSAEGHANQQYF. The CDR3, as DNA: TGCAGCGCTGAGGGGCACGCCAACCAGCAGTACTTC.

V is TRBV2 and J is TRBJ1-5, with D possibly matching TRBD1 (6 bases). Germline CDR1 is SNHLY and CDR2 is FYNNEI. This CDR3 spans 15 amino acids. Trimming stripped 3 bases from V and 0 bases from J, with 9 bases between. In nucleotides, the CDR3 is TGTGCCAGCAGTGAGGAGGGGGATAGCAATCAGCCCCAGCATTTT. Translation gives CASSEEGDSNQPQHF. Full variable domain (rest looked up from reference TRBV2 and TRBJ1-5): EPEVTQTPSHQVTQMGQEVILRCVPISNHLYFYWYRQILGQKVEFLVSFYNNEISEKSEIFDDQFSVERPDGSNFTLKIRSTKLEDSAMYFCASSEEGDSNQPQHFGDGTRLSIL.

This clonotype came up a few times. V and J are TRBV5-1 and TRBJ2-1; TRBD2 is a possible D gene (6 bases). This CDR3 comprises 14 residues. CDR1 and CDR2 (germline): SGHRS, YFSETQ. The germline V and J ends were trimmed by 0 bases and 8 bases, with 12 bases remaining between them. The CDR3 is CASSLGGAIDEQFF. The CDR3 DNA is TGCGCCAGCAGCTTGGGCGGGGCCATCGATGAGCAGTTCTTC.

The chain carries TRBV20-1 and TRBJ2-1, with D perhaps TRBD2 (5 bases). Trimming stripped 3 bases from V and 4 bases from J, with 13 bases between. The CDR3 runs to 14 residues. The V gene's germline CDR1 is DFQATT and CDR2 SNEGSKA (reference sequence). The CDR3 sequence is CSARGLEGYNEQFF. As DNA, the CDR3 is TGCAGTGCTAGGGGGTTAGAGGGATACAATGAGCAGTTCTTC.

V is TRBV5-1 and J is TRBJ2-1; 8 bases match TRBD1. Trimming removed 5 bases from V and 5 bases from J; junction bases left unmatched: 0. The germline gives CDR1 SGHRS, CDR2 YFSETQ. The CDR3 runs 12 residues. In DNA form, the CDR3 reads TGCGCCAGCAGGGACAGGGACAATGAGCAGTTCTTC. Translating gives CASRDRDNEQFF. Based on the CDR3 plus reference TRBV5-1 and TRBJ2-1, the full variable domain is KAGVTQTPRYLIKTRGQQVTLSCSPISGHRSVSWYQQTPGQGLQFLFEYFSETQRNKGNFPGRFSGRQFSNSRSEMNVSTLELGDSALYLCASRDRDNEQFFGPGTRLTVL.

The table lists this clonotype with many counts. The genes are TRBV7-3 and TRBJ2-1, with D possibly matching TRBD2 (5 bases). V gave up 6 bases and J gave up 6 bases, with 12 bases separating them. Germline V gene sequence: CDR1 SGHTA, CDR2 FQGTGA. CDR3 size: 13 residues. The CDR3 DNA reads as TGTGCCAGCAGTAGCGTAGGGCCCAATGAGCAGTTCTTC. This gives the protein CASSSVGPNEQFF.

This chain joins TRBV29-1 and TRBJ2-3; 12 bases align to TRBD2. The V and J ends lost 2 bases and 4 bases, in that order; junction bases with no gene match: 4. The CDR3 is made up of 15 amino acids. From germline, CDR1 is SQVTM and CDR2 ANQGSEA. DNA for the CDR3: TGCAGCGTTGAAACACTAGCGGGGGGTCCAGATACGCAGTATTTT. Translating it yields CSVETLAGGPDTQYF.

V usage is TRBV4-3 and J usage is TRBJ1-1; D uncertain. V lost 0 bases, J lost 1 base, and 9 bases lay in between. The germline V gene has CDR1 LGHNA and CDR2 YSLEER. CDR3 length: 15 residues. CDR3 sequence (DNA): TGCGCCAGCAGCCAAGAGGTCACTTCGAACACTGAAGCTTTCTTT. It translates to CASSQEVTSNTEAFF.

This clonotype was found once. The rearrangement uses TRBV7-9 and TRBJ2-7; TRBD1 agrees at 7 bases. With V trimmed by 2 bases and J by 2 bases, 9 bases remained unmatched. This CDR3 region has 16 residues. CDR1 and CDR2 (germline): SEHNR, FQNEAQ (reference sequence). This CDR3 is CASSLPQGVETYEQYF. CDR3 sequence (DNA): TGTGCCAGCAGCTTACCTCAGGGGGTGGAAACCTACGAGCAGTACTTC.

The chain has TRBV7-9 and TRBJ2-7, with D possibly matching TRBD2 (6 bases). The germline V gene has CDR1 SEHNR and CDR2 FQNEAQ (reference sequence). Between the trimmed V and J ends, which lost 4 bases and 3 bases, there was a span of 13 bases. The CDR3 spans 14 residues. The CDR3: CASSSPRRGYEQYF. The CDR3 DNA reads TGTGCCAGCAGCTCCCCAAGGAGGGGCTACGAGCAGTACTTC.

The rearrangement joins TRBV19 to TRBJ1-1; D is unclear. V was clipped by 1 base and J by 1 base, with 4 bases between them. Germline CDR1 LNHDA, CDR2 SQIVND (reference sequence). This CDR3 comprises 13 residues. CDR3 loop: CASSIGRNTEAFF. The CDR3 DNA is TGTGCCAGTAGTATAGGACGGAACACTGAAGCTTTCTTT.

In this sample, this clonotype turned up many times. The rearrangement joins TRBV29-1 to TRBJ2-3, with no clear D. The V and J ends lost 6 bases and 0 bases respectively, with 13 bases between them. The CDR3 sequence is 14 residues long. Germline V gives CDR1 SQVTM, CDR2 ANQGSEA. For the CDR3, the DNA is TGCAGCGTCGACCCTCCCTTCAGCACAGATACGCAGTATTTT. Protein sequence: CSVDPPFSTDTQYF.